The rows below give T cell receptor beta chains drawn from one sample of a study of T-cell reconstitution after alpha-beta-depleted transplantation in children. One entry per CDR3 protein results from TCRdb running MiXCR on the PCR reads. Of around 480,000 distinct CDR3 sequences in the sample, over 25% were seen once. The sequenced sample was PBMCs from the stem cell graft donor, obtained from the stem cell graft. The receptors here all came from a human donor who donated a stem cell graft to a child with aplastic anemia. The CDR3 runs from the conserved cysteine through the conserved F or W. D genes are given only for firm matches. Expanded clones get a size class; other rows say once, few or many, or leave the size out.

V gene	clone size	J gene	D gene	CDR3 DNA	CDR3 protein
TRBV7-3	-	TRBJ2-3	-	TGTGCCAGCAGCTTAGAGGGAGTCGGTACGCAGTATTTT	CASSLEGVGTQYF
TRBV2	-	TRBJ1-5	-	TGTGCCAGCAGTGAACAGGGAAGCAATCAGCCCCAGCATTTT	CASSEQGSNQPQHF
TRBV11-2	-	TRBJ1-4	TRBD1	TGTGCCAGCAGCTCGTTGGACAGGGGGTTTGCAACTAATGAAAAACTGTTTTTT	CASSSLDRGFATNEKLFF
TRBV7-2	-	TRBJ1-3	-	TGTGCCAGCAGCTTAAATCGTAACGGAAACACCATATATTTT	CASSLNRNGNTIYF
TRBV10-3	few	TRBJ1-3	-	TGTGCCATCAGTGAGACAGACGGAAACACCATATATTTT	CAISETDGNTIYF
TRBV20-1	-	TRBJ2-7	-	TGCAGTGCTAGAGAGGTCAGGACACGGTCAGGCGAGGAGTACTTC	CSAREVRTRSGEEYF
TRBV28	-	TRBJ2-5	-	TGTGCCAGCAGTCCCGGCGCGGCAGGCTCAAAGACCCAGTACTTC	CASSPGAAGSKTQYF
TRBV4-3	-	TRBJ1-5	TRBD1	TGCGCCAGCAGCCAGCGACGACAGGGGGGTCAGCCCCAGCATTTT	CASSQRRQGGQPQHF
TRBV19	many	TRBJ2-3	-	TGTGCCAGTCTAGGGGATTTTTCAGATACGCAGTATTTT	CASLGDFSDTQYF
TRBV12-3/TRBV12-4	-	TRBJ1-1	TRBD1	TGTGCCAGCAGAAGGGACAGGAGTAACACTGAAGCTTTCTTT	CASRRDRSNTEAFF
TRBV20-1	few	TRBJ2-7	-	TGCAGTGCTAGAGCCTATCTTGTCGCCGTCTACGAGCAGTACTTC	CSARAYLVAVYEQYF
TRBV29-1	-	TRBJ2-3	-	TGCAGCGTTGACGGCGGAATCCTCCCAGATACGCAGTATTTT	CSVDGGILPDTQYF
TRBV20-1	many	TRBJ2-1	TRBD2	TGCAGTGCTCAACTAGCGGCACAGAACAATGAGCAGTTCTTC	CSAQLAAQNNEQFF
TRBV11-3	-	TRBJ1-3	TRBD1	TGTGCCAGCAGCAAAGGACAGGGCCGCTCTGGAAACACCATATATTTT	CASSKGQGRSGNTIYF
TRBV10-3	-	TRBJ1-2	-	TGTGCCATCAGAGCCGGGACTAACTATGGCTACACCTTC	CAIRAGTNYGYTF
TRBV6-5	-	TRBJ2-7	-	TGTGCCAGCAGTTTCTCTCTAGCGTTAGGGAGCTCCTACGAGCAGTACTTC	CASSFSLALGSSYEQYF
TRBV6-1	few	TRBJ1-1	TRBD1	TGTGCCAGCCGGGACAGGGGAAGCACTGAAGCTTTCTTT	CASRDRGSTEAFF
TRBV29-1	-	TRBJ2-2	-	TGCAGCGTGAATGGGGACACCGGGGAGCTGTTTTTT	CSVNGDTGELFF
TRBV19	-	TRBJ1-5	-	TGTGCCAGTAGTCCCAGACTACAGGGAAGGAGTAGTCAGCCCCAGCATTTT	CASSPRLQGRSSQPQHF
TRBV20-1	once	TRBJ2-1	-	TGCAGTGCTAGAAGCGGTACTGCCTACAATGAGCAGTTCTTC	CSARSGTAYNEQFF
TRBV12-3/TRBV12-4	few	TRBJ2-2	-	TGTGCCAGCACCGTTCCGAGCCGGAACACCGGGGAGCTGTTTTTT	CASTVPSRNTGELFF
TRBV12-3/TRBV12-4	-	TRBJ1-5	TRBD1	TGTGCCAGCAGTTCCCGACAGGGTGAGCAGCCCCAGCATTTT	CASSSRQGEQPQHF
TRBV6-6	-	TRBJ1-3	-	TGTGCCAGCAGTGGACAGACTGGAAACACCATATATTTT	CASSGQTGNTIYF